The 2 T cell receptor beta chains reported below all come from one sample, sequenced in a study of shared clonotypes between healthy human individuals. Libraries were prepared by immunoSEQ multiplex PCR; TCRdb keeps only in-frame clonotypes and omits some of them. The sample shows over 1.5 million clones, approximately 98% of them seen only once. The sample comprised naive CD4+ T cells sorted from blood. Subset noted: CD45RA+ positively selected. The receptors were sampled from a man aged 25-40 years in good health.

This rearrangement joins TRBV5-1 to TRBJ2-7, with 8 bases matching TRBD1. The CDR3 extends over 14 amino acids. V gave up 4 bases and J gave up 2 bases; unmatched junction bases: 5. Germline CDR1 and CDR2: SGHRS and YFSETQ. The CDR3 protein is CASSPGDRTYEQYF. In DNA, the CDR3 is TGCGCCAGCAGCCCAGGGGACAGGACCTACGAGCAGTACTTC.

This chain uses TRBV14 with TRBJ2-2; 10 nucleotides line up with TRBD1. Germline loops: CDR1 SGHDN, CDR2 FVKESK. With V trimmed by 3 bases and J by 2 bases, 0 bases remained unmatched. The CDR3 loop spans 15 amino acids. DNA for the CDR3: TGTGCCAGCAGCCAGACAGGGGGCAACACCGGGGAGCTGTTTTTT. Translated: CASSQTGGNTGELFF.